This T cell receptor (beta chain) was identified during a study of shared clonotypes between healthy human individuals. Study-wide findings and caveats: Generally, naive subsets came out with larger estimated richness than memory subsets. Only blood samples were collected, and tissue repertoires likely differ.

Comment on this clone: Its antigen is unknown.

In the naive CD8 group, cells lacked CD45RO and were positively selected for CCR7, so terminally differentiated effector memory CD45RA+ cells were left out. The CDR3 runs to 15 residues. CDR1 is PRHDT, CDR2 FYEKMQ, per germline (reference sequence). V was clipped by 5 bases and J by 11 bases; unmatched bases: 16. TCRdb's table, derived via immunoSEQ multiplex PCR, lists solely in-frame clones and lacks some. The table includes hundreds of thousands of clones, roughly 95% detected once. The sample was naive CD8+ T cells sorted from blood. This sequence was found in a woman in her thirties in good health. V is TRBV13 and J is TRBJ2-5, with 8 bases that match TRBD2. CDR3 sequence reads: CASSPWTSPSGEQYF. The DNA for the CDR3 is TGTGCCAGCAGCCCCTGGACTAGCCCCTCGGGGGAGCAGTACTTC.